Presented here are 20 T cell receptor beta chains from one specimen sequenced in a study of T cell repertoires in cytomegalovirus infection. These receptors have no identified antigens. TCRdb re-called the reads with MiXCR, one entry per CDR3 protein. The table has over 55,000 distinct CDR3 sequences, 20% to 25% seen once; the top ten hold under 85%. The specimen was CD8+ T cells from cultured PBMCs, collected from culture after CMV antigen stimulation. The receptor set was obtained from a human donor in good health (CMV status not recorded). Some clones in this sample may be carry-over from other donors' samples.

The chain links TRBV4-1 to TRBJ2-7; 14 bases fit TRBD2. After removal of 4 bases from V and 3 bases from J, the junction contained 2 bases not matched to a gene. CDR3 length: 15 residues. The germline CDR1 and CDR2 sequences are MGHRA and YSYEKL. This chain's CDR3 is CASSLGTSGGYEQYF. In DNA form, the CDR3 reads TGCGCCAGCAGCCTCGGGACTAGCGGGGGCTACGAGCAGTACTTC.

The rearrangement joins TRBV7-6 to TRBJ1-5; possible D gene TRBD1, 6 bases. V lost 5 bases and J 1 base, leaving 12 bases between the germline ends. Germline CDR1 SGHVS, CDR2 FNYEAQ. The CDR3 runs 15 residues. The CDR3 reads CASSKGGLSNQPQHF. The CDR3 coding sequence is TGTGCCAGCAGCAAGGGGGGGTTGAGCAATCAGCCCCAGCATTTT.

CDR3 in amino acids: CASAKTVASTGELFF. In nucleotides, the CDR3 is TGTGCCAGCGCCAAGACGGTGGCTTCCACCGGGGAGCTGTTTTTT. The V gene is TRBV7-6, the J gene TRBJ2-2, with D uncertain. Germline loops: CDR1 SGHVS, CDR2 FNYEAQ. This CDR3 contains 15 residues. The V end was cut by 8 bases, the J end by 4 bases, with 17 bases between.

With regard to this clonotype: The junction does not match germline at one end; this may be a read error. The rearrangement joins TRBV7-8 to TRBJ2-3; TRBD1 matches 10 bases. Germline assignment: CDR1 SGHVS and CDR2 FQNEAQ. The CDR3 spans 14 residues. DNA of the CDR3: TGTGCCAGCAGCTTAAGGGCTCCGGGACAGGGGACTCATTTT. Translation gives CASSLRAPGQGTHF.

This clonotype came up a few times. The chain has TRBV7-2 and TRBJ1-5; D possibly corresponds to TRBD1 (5 bases). From germline, CDR1 is SGHTA and CDR2 FQGNSA. Deletions cut 3 bases from V and 6 bases from J, with 12 bases between. CDR3 length: 14 residues. In nucleotides, the CDR3 is TGTGCCAGCAGCTTGGGGTCGGGGCGTCAGCCCCAGCATTTT. Its protein product is CASSLGSGRQPQHF.

V is TRBV29-1 and J is TRBJ2-7; D remains unclear. CDR3 length equals 12 residues. Trimming took off 5 bases at V and 0 bases at J, with 8 bases between the two ends. Germline-derived CDR1 and CDR2 are SQVTM and ANQGSEA. CDR3 amino acids: CSVSENSYEQYF. The CDR3 nucleotides read TGCAGCGTTTCAGAAAACTCCTACGAGCAGTACTTC.

This clonotype has only a few counts. J is TRBJ1-1 and V is TRBV7-2; tentative D call: TRBD1 (5 bases). Germline V CDR1 and CDR2: SGHTA, FQGNSA. There are 13 residues in the CDR3. V lost 3 bases and J 3 bases, leaving 8 bases between the germline ends. For the CDR3, the DNA is TGTGCCAGCAGCTTTGGGGGAGACACTGAAGCTTTCTTT. Its protein product is CASSFGGDTEAFF.

This clonotype turned up a few times. The chain is built from TRBV12-3 or TRBV12-4 and TRBJ1-2; the D gene is possibly TRBD1 (5 bases). The ends were cut back, 5 bases at V and 8 bases at J, with 21 bases in the middle. This CDR3 contains 15 residues. CDR3: CASSATGTDVRGYTF. The CDR3 DNA reads as TGTGCCAGCAGTGCAACCGGGACCGACGTACGCGGCTACACCTTC.

This clonotype was picked up a small number of times. The chain joins TRBV4-1 to TRBJ1-1, with a tentative D call TRBD1 (5 bases). CDR3 length: 14 amino acids. Germline V lookup: CDR1 MGHRA, CDR2 YSYEKL. Trimming removed 3 bases at V and 1 base at J, with 9 bases between. The CDR3 DNA sequence: TGCGCCAGCAGCCAGGGGGGGTGGAACACTGAAGCTTTCTTT. It translates to CASSQGGWNTEAFF.

This clonotype was observed once. J is TRBJ1-5 and V is TRBV6-2 or TRBV6-3, with a possible D match to TRBD1 (5 bases). The V and J ends lost 2 bases and 0 bases respectively, with 11 bases between them. Germline V gives CDR1 MNHEY, CDR2 SVGEGT. This CDR3 is built from 16 residues. The CDR3 spells CASSYPGLGSNQPQHF. CDR3 in DNA: TGTGCCAGCAGTTACCCGGGACTGGGTAGCAATCAGCCCCAGCATTTT.

The CDR3 DNA reads TGTGCCAGCAGAGCCGGGACAGGGGCCACCTACGAGCAGTACTTC. Protein: CASRAGTGATYEQYF. This chain uses TRBV28 with TRBJ2-7; 10 bases map to TRBD1. V lost 6 bases and J lost 2; bases outside the gene matches: 7. Germline CDR1 and CDR2: MDHEN and SYDVKM. This CDR3 comprises 15 residues.

The chain recombines TRBV28 with TRBJ2-1; a weak D match, TRBD2 (5 bases). The CDR3 extends over 13 amino acids. Germline V gene sequence: CDR1 MDHEN, CDR2 SYDVKM. V was shortened by 4 bases and J by 6 bases, with 10 bases between the two germline ends. CDR3 sequence (DNA): TGTGCCAGCAGTTCCCCAGGACTCAATGAGCAGTTCTTC. Translating it yields CASSSPGLNEQFF.

The chain is built from TRBV7-9 and TRBJ1-2, with 10 bases that match TRBD1. V trimming: 5 bases; J trimming: 2 bases; junction bases outside the gene matches: 5. This CDR3 contains 15 residues. CDR1 SEHNR and CDR2 FQNEAQ come from the germline V gene (reference sequence). Here the CDR3 DNA reads TGTGCCAGCAGCCACCAGACAGGGGGCAACTATGGCTACACCTTC. Its translation: CASSHQTGGNYGYTF.

This clonotype was counted many times. This rearrangement joins TRBV4-3 to TRBJ2-5; possibly TRBD2 for D (5 bases). Trimming pared 4 bases from V and 2 bases from J, leaving 8 bases between. Germline CDR1 reads LGHNA; CDR2 reads YSLEER. The CDR3 runs 13 residues. CDR3 loop: CASSLRGQETQYF. CDR3 DNA: TGCGCCAGCAGCCTTCGAGGGCAAGAGACCCAGTACTTC.

There are a few counts of this clonotype. The chain uses TRBV30 and TRBJ1-2, with D unresolved. The CDR3 extends over 10 amino acids. CDR1 and CDR2 from the germline V gene are GTSNPN and SVGIG (reference sequence). V lost 8 bases and J lost 4, with 8 bases in between. CDR3 nucleotide sequence: TGTGCCGGCTGGACCTATGGCTACACCTTC. The encoded protein is CAGWTYGYTF. The variable domain in full, completed from reference TRBV30 and TRBJ1-2, reads SQTIHQWPATLVQPVGSPLSLECTVEGTSNPNLYWYRQAAGRGLQLLFYSVGIGQISSEVPQNLSASRPQDRQFILSSKKLLLSDSGFYLCAGWTYGYTFGSGTRLTVV.

This clonotype has a handful of counts. This rearrangement joins TRBV6-2 or TRBV6-3 to TRBJ1-5; 8 bases align to TRBD1. CDR1 is MNHEY and CDR2 is SVGEGT in the germline V gene. There are 14 residues in the CDR3. The V and J ends lost 7 bases and 4 bases, in that order; junction bases with no gene match: 6. The CDR3 loop reads CASTLQGENQPQHF. CDR3 sequence (DNA): TGTGCCAGCACCTTACAGGGGGAGAATCAGCCCCAGCATTTT.

This clonotype was counted a few times. The chain uses TRBV7-9 and TRBJ1-2; 7 bases map to TRBD1. CDR3 length: 15 amino acids. The germline V gene encodes CDR1 SEHNR and CDR2 FQNEAQ (reference sequence). The V segment lost 0 bases and the J segment 4 bases; nucleotides outside the gene matches: 5. CDR3 loop: CASSLAEGTAYGYTF. Written as DNA, the CDR3 is TGTGCCAGCAGCTTAGCGGAAGGGACAGCCTATGGCTACACCTTC. The full variable domain, with the rest looked up from reference TRBV7-9 and TRBJ1-2, is DTGVSQNPRHKITKRGQNVTFRCDPISEHNRLYWYRQTLGQGPEFLTYFQNEAQLEKSRLLSDRFSAERPKGSFSTLEIQRTEQGDSAMYLCASSLAEGTAYGYTFGSGTRLTVV.

In this sample, this clonotype turned up a few times. The chain uses TRBV7-6 and TRBJ2-2; D could derive from TRBD1 or TRBD2 (5 bases each). The CDR3 runs 14 residues. V shed 4 bases and J shed 8 bases, with 14 bases lying between them. CDR1 SGHVS and CDR2 FNYEAQ come from the germline V gene. The CDR3 DNA follows: TGTGCCAGCAGCTCGGGACCCTCGGGGGGGGAGCTGTTTTTT. It is translated as CASSSGPSGGELFF.

The V gene is TRBV4-1, the J gene TRBJ1-1; D is perhaps TRBD1 (6 bases). V was pared by 2 bases and J by 3 bases, with 7 bases between. The CDR3 covers 13 residues. Germline-derived CDR1 and CDR2 are MGHRA and YSYEKL. CDR3 bases: TGCGCCAGCAGCCAACAGGGGTACACTGAAGCTTTCTTT. Translating it yields CASSQQGYTEAFF.

V gene TRBV2 combines with J gene TRBJ1-2; weak D call: TRBD1 (5 bases). V gave up 8 bases and J gave up 4 bases, with 17 bases separating them. Germline V gives CDR1 SNHLY, CDR2 FYNNEI. This CDR3 comprises 14 residues. CDR3 nucleotides: TGTGCCAGCCTGGGTTTTGGACAAACCTATGGCTACACCTTC. It is translated as CASLGFGQTYGYTF.